The source of this T cell receptor (beta chain) is a study of blood T cell repertoires in COVID-19. The CDR3 runs 13 residues. Germline loops: CDR1 MDHEN, CDR2 SYDVKM. Trimming took 10 bases from V and 9 from J, leaving 19 bases between them. The assay was immunoSEQ multiplex PCR, and TCRdb's table has in-frame clones only and misses some. The table includes about 140,000 clones, approximately 88% detected once. This clone appeared a few times. Cohorts were assigned according to the clinical history that participants reported. The rearrangement links TRBV28 to TRBJ1-5, with D perhaps matching TRBD1 (5 bases). The specimen sequenced was PBMCs or T cells enriched from blood (not recorded which). The TCR comes from a man between 65 and 79 years old who had been exposed to COVID-19. CDR3 coding DNA: TGTGCCACCTGGGGCTTCTCTGTGGGGCCCCAGCATTTT. Amino acids: CATWGFSVGPQHF.